These 3 T cell receptor beta chains came from one sample sequenced in a study of beta chain features in type 1 diabetes. As every portion of the isolated RNA was reverse transcribed, the sequencing read expressed TCRB transcripts. Method: immunoSEQ multiplex PCR; TCRdb's copy keeps in-frame clones and lacks some. Found here are just over 600,000 clones, around a sixth of them singletons; the top ten hold around 0.1%. What was sequenced was naive CD4+ T cells from blood. These receptors were collected from a man in his late teens or twenties in good health.

The rearrangement uses TRBV19 and TRBJ1-1; 10 nucleotides agree with TRBD1. The V gene's germline CDR1 is LNHDA and CDR2 SQIVND (reference sequence). The CDR3 length is 16 residues. Unmatched junction bases numbered 6, after V lost 4 bases and J lost 1 base. The CDR3: CASSRGGQGWNTEAFF. The DNA of the CDR3 is TGTGCCAGTAGTAGAGGGGGACAGGGGTGGAACACTGAAGCTTTCTTT. Using reference TRBV19 and TRBJ1-1 for the parts outside the CDR3, the full variable domain is DGGITQSPKYLFRKEGQNVTLSCEQNLNHDAMYWYRQDPGQGLRLIYYSQIVNDFQKGDIAEGYSVSREKKESFPLTVTSAQKNPTAFYLCASSRGGQGWNTEAFFGQGTRLTVV.

The table lists this clone with a few counts. The genes are TRBV7-9 and TRBJ2-3, with D unresolved. The CDR3 runs 10 residues. Trimming stripped 11 bases from V and 2 bases from J, with 5 bases between. The germline V gene encodes CDR1 SEHNR and CDR2 FQNEAQ (reference sequence). The DNA of the CDR3 is TGTGCCTCTTACACAGATACGCAGTATTTT. Amino acids: CASYTDTQYF. The complete variable domain, with remaining parts taken from reference TRBV7-9 and TRBJ2-3, reads DTGVSQNPRHKITKRGQNVTFRCDPISEHNRLYWYRQTLGQGPEFLTYFQNEAQLEKSRLLSDRFSAERPKGSFSTLEIQRTEQGDSAMYLCASYTDTQYFGPGTRLTVL.

This clone has just a few counts. The V call is TRBV27, the J call TRBJ1-2, with a possible D match to TRBD1 (6 bases). The CDR3 loop spans 15 amino acids. Germline loops: CDR1 MNHEY, CDR2 SMNVEV (reference sequence). V dropped 6 bases and J dropped 0 bases, with 14 bases sitting between them. CDR3 bases: TGTGCCAGCAGGGGTACAGGGCGAGCTAACTATGGCTACACCTTC. This sequence encodes CASRGTGRANYGYTF.